This T cell receptor (beta chain) was sequenced in a study of T cells in Graves' hyperthyroidism and ophthalmopathy (dated by TCRdb to the late 2010s). With respect to the entire study: Peripheral blood was sampled at the time of initial diagnosis, prior to any treatment. An independent validation cohort of under 20 hyperthyroidism patients and about 15 patients who later progressed to ophthalmopathy tested prospective prediction of ophthalmopathy. For training and testing, the 95 to 100 patients in the discovery cohort were randomly divided in a 7:3 ratio. After sampling, hyperthyroidism patients received methimazole starting at 30 mg daily, and ophthalmopathy patients received high-dose intravenous methylprednisolone. The paper reports TCR Vbeta CDR3 sequencing of more than 120 peripheral blood samples: approximately 41 ophthalmopathy, under 80 hyperthyroidism and 17 progressor patients. In addition, the study compared T-cell repertoires in thyroid tissue and in blood from six Graves' hyperthyroidism patients. TCR V-J signatures able to tell the groups apart were searched for in a discovery cohort of 95 or so patients, of whom 43 had Graves' ophthalmopathy and 57 had stable Graves' hyperthyroidism.

The CDR3 holds 13 amino acids from the cysteine to the phenylalanine. This entry keeps only the CDR3 DNA: 39 bases, framed from base 1. V lost 2 bases and J lost 6 bases, and the count of bases not matched to a germline gene is 4. Per the germline V gene (reference sequence), GTSNPN is the CDR1 and SVGIG is the CDR2. Moderately to severely active disease, a Clinical Activity Score of at least 3, a NOSPECS grade of at least 4, and a duration under 3 months were present in ophthalmopathy patients. Patients with uncontrolled infections, other autoimmune diseases, pregnancy or lactation were excluded. Diagnoses relied on clinical symptoms, serum thyroxine and TRAb, thyroid ultrasound and orbital computed tomography. PBMCs were isolated from 7.5 to 10 ml of fresh peripheral blood by Ficoll-Paque density gradient centrifugation. Trizol reagent was used to extract total RNA, and RNA quality was then checked on an Agilent 2100 Bioanalyzer.

Broader findings and caveats from the paper: Most expanded thyroid clonotypes (frequency above 0.001) were also detected in blood, a finding suggesting that blood repertoires may reflect thyroid immune responses. Sample size was not statistically predetermined, and blinding of investigators to group allocation was not performed. During validation, the model predicted progression to ophthalmopathy a median of approximately six months ahead of onset, with around 71% sensitivity and 72% to 80% specificity. A 13 V-J signature model separated ophthalmopathy from stable hyperthyroidism, with roughly 88% sensitivity and about 81% specificity in cross-validation and 80%/75% in testing.

There are many counts of this clonotype. This receptor's antigen is unknown. No qualities accompany the bases; no much larger clone lies one base away. The TCR beta CDR3 regions were amplified from RNA transcripts. A first-round RT-PCR of the TCR CDR3 used the HTBI primer set with the Qiagen OneStep RT-PCR kit. The libraries were constructed in a second round of multiplex PCR and then size-selected and purified. Paired-end sequencing of the libraries was performed with 100 bp reads on an Illumina HiSeq2000. The authors' pipeline ran thus. SOAPnuke was used to process the raw data, throwing out any read that contained adapters or uncalled bases, had a mean Phred below 15, or lacked an exact constant-primer or identifier match. COPE v1.2.5 was used to merge high-quality paired reads, and clonotypes were defined as unique nucleotide sequences. Clonotypes were aligned to IMGT TRBV, TRBD and TRBJ reference segments using MiTCR v1.1. Only V-J combinations with frequency above 0.0001, covering about 99% of repertoires, were analysed. The TCS score was defined as F50 (clonal expansion) divided by E x V (chaos), with BLOSUM62-based TCRdist calculated between CDR3 peptides within each V-J. Welch's t-statistics and random forest reduced 450 to 600 V-J features to 13, which were used in a naive Bayes classifier (R e1071). TCRdb trimmed the raw reads at Q25, called clones with MiXCR and kept productive beta chains. Rows are unified per CDR3 protein, each entry keeping the most common DNA and genes. The V and J calls were not made by the authors but by TCRdb's processing. A total of approximately 300,000 distinct CDR3 sequences appear in this sample, approximately 19% of them only once. About two fifths of the sample comes from the top ten.

Specimen: blood. The chain is encoded by TRBV30 joined to TRBJ2-7; 10 middle bases align to TRBD1. The sequence derives from a man aged 45-65 years with Graves' ophthalmopathy. The CDR3 region has the sequence CAWSRRTGGEQYF. The DNA sequence is TGTGCCTGGAGTAGAAGGACAGGGGGCGAGCAGTACTTC. Joined to the reference TRBV30 and TRBJ2-7 proteins, this CDR3 gives the full variable domain: SQTIHQWPATLVQPVGSPLSLECTVEGTSNPNLYWYRQAAGRGLQLLFYSVGIGQISSEVPQNLSASRPQDRQFILSSKKLLLSDSGFYLCAWSRRTGGEQYFGPGTRLTVT.